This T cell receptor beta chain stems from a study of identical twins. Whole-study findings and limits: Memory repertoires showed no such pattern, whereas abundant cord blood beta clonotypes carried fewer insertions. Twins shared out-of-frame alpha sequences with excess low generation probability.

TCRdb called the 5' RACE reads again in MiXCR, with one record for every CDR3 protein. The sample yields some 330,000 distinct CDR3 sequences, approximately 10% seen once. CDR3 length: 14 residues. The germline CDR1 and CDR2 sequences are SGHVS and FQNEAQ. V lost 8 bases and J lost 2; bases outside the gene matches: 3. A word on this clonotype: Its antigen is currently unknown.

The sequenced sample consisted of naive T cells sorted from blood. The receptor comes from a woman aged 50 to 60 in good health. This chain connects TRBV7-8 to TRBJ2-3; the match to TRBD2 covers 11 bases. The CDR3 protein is CASRLAGYTDTQYF. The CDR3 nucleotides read TGTGCCAGCCGACTAGCGGGATACACAGATACGCAGTATTTT.